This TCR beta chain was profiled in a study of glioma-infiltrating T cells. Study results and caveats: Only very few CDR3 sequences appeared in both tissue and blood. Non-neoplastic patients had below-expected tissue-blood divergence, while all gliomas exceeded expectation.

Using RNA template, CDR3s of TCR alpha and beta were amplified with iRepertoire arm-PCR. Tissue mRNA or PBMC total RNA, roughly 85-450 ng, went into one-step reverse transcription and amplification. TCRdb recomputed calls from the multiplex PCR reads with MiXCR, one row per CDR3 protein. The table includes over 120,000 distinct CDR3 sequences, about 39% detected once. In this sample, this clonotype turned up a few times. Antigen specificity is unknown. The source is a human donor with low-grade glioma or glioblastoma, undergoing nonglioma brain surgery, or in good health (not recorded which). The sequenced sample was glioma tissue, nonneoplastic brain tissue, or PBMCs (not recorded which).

The CDR3 reads CSARRTGEDGNQPQHF. DNA of the CDR3: TGCAGTGCTAGACGGACAGGGGAGGACGGCAATCAGCCCCAGCATTTT. The genes are TRBV20-1 and TRBJ1-5; 9 bases are a match to TRBD1. The germline gives CDR1 DFQATT, CDR2 SNEGSKA (reference sequence). This CDR3 is 16 amino acids long. V lost 2 bases to trimming and J lost 2 bases; unmatched junction nucleotides: 7.